One and the same sample provided the 7 T cell receptor beta chains below, sequenced in a study of T cells in Graves' hyperthyroidism and ophthalmopathy. Researchers amplified the TCR beta CDR3 regions from RNA transcripts. Initially, a first-round RT-PCR of the TCR CDR3 employed the HTBI primer set. TCRdb re-derived calls from the multiplex PCR reads in MiXCR, one entry per CDR3 protein. This table holds roughly 650,000 distinct CDR3 sequences, roughly 15% found once. Source material: blood. The receptors derive from a woman aged 40 to 50 with Graves' ophthalmopathy.

This clonotype has ten or more counts. The gene calls are TRBV11-2 and TRBJ2-2; D perhaps matches TRBD1 (6 bases). The CDR3 totals 18 residues. V lost 5 bases and J 2 bases, leaving 21 bases between the germline ends. In germline, CDR1 is SGHAT, CDR2 FQNNGV. In DNA, the CDR3 is TGTGCCAGCAGCCTTCTATTGATCCAACAGGGCAACACCGGGGAGCTGTTTTTT. Residues: CASSLLLIQQGNTGELFF. Filled out from reference TRBV11-2 and TRBJ2-2, the complete variable domain reads EAGVAQSPRYKIIEKRQSVAFWCNPISGHATLYWYQQILGQGPKLLIQFQNNGVVDDSQLPKDRFSAERLKGVDSTLKIQPAKLEDSAVYLCASSLLLIQQGNTGELFFGEGSRLTVL.

Written as DNA, the CDR3 is TGTGCCAGCAGAGAGACCGGGACAGGGGGCTTTGAGCAGTTCTTC. It translates to CASRETGTGGFEQFF. The chain joins TRBV6-1 to TRBJ2-1; 12 nucleotides match TRBD1. CDR1 and CDR2 from the germline V gene are MNHNS and SASEGT. CDR3 size: 15 residues. Losses at the gene ends were 6 bases for V and 9 bases for J; bases not matched to a gene: 9.

This clonotype was picked up many times. The chain couples TRBV6-1 to TRBJ2-7; D ambiguous. Trimming took off 1 base at V and 3 bases at J, with 10 bases between the two ends. The CDR3 is 14 residues long. Germline-derived CDR1 and CDR2 are MNHNS and SASEGT. The CDR3 bases are TGTGCCAGCAGTGAAGTCCCGACGATCTACGAGCAGTACTTC. Protein: CASSEVPTIYEQYF.

This clonotype was counted between two and nine times. V and J are TRBV27 and TRBJ1-5; TRBD1 matches 7 bases. The trim removed 0 bases at V and 6 bases at J, leaving 5 bases unmatched. The CDR3 loop spans 15 amino acids. Germline CDR1 is MNHEY and CDR2 is SMNVEV (reference sequence). CDR3 DNA: TGTGCCAGCAGTTTATCCCCAGGGGGGGGTCAGCCCCAGCATTTT. This sequence encodes CASSLSPGGGQPQHF.

This clonotype was counted only a few times. The chain carries TRBV12-3 or TRBV12-4 and TRBJ2-7, with D hard to call. V was pared by 6 bases and J by 0 bases, with 12 bases between. This CDR3 has 14 residues. CDR3 sequence (DNA): TGTGCCAGCAGCTCGGGCTCGCTCTCCTACGAGCAGTACTTC. Its translation is CASSSGSLSYEQYF.

The chain joins TRBV25-1 to TRBJ1-2; the D gene is possibly TRBD1 (5 bases). V lost 5 bases to trimming and J lost 11 bases, with 15 bases between them. Germline values: CDR1 MGHDK, CDR2 SYGVNS. CDR3 length: 12 residues. The CDR3 DNA sequence: TGTGCCAGCAGTTCCCAGGAGGGGTGGTACACCTTC. Its translation is CASSSQEGWYTF.

The chain couples TRBV20-1 to TRBJ2-7, with D perhaps TRBD2 (6 bases). CDR1 and CDR2 (germline): DFQATT, SNEGSKA (reference sequence). The CDR3 spans 15 residues. V lost 0 bases and J 7 bases, leaving 19 bases between the germline ends. The CDR3 DNA is TGCAGTGCTAGAGATGCAACGGGAGTCCTTGGGGAGCAGTACTTC. It specifies CSARDATGVLGEQYF.